This T cell receptor beta chain stems from a study of blood T cell repertoires in COVID-19. Study overall: Sites in the United States, Italy and Spain provided acute and convalescent COVID-19 samples. Nucleic acid was either cDNA or gDNA, and it came from T cells, B-cell-depleted T cells, or PBMCs.

In the original analysis: Researchers report that nucleated cell counts were estimated from reference gene primer amplification. Repertoires were generated with immunoSEQ multiplex PCR, while TCRdb's copy carries only in-frame clones and drops some. V and J calls and clone size are given by that table; D and trimming were obtained from the DNA. The sample consists of nearly 35,000 clones, around 87% of them appearing once. This CDR3 is 13 amino acids long. The ends lost 7 bases at V and 7 bases at J; junction bases unmatched: 5. Germline-derived CDR1 and CDR2 are MNHEY and SVGAGI. This chain uses TRBV6-5 with TRBJ2-1; 9 nucleotides line up with TRBD2. Sequencing was done on a sample of peripheral blood. The TCR was taken from a human donor in a cohort sampled during active COVID-19. Here the CDR3 reads CASIQAGGNEQFF. The CDR3 DNA is TGTGCCAGCATACAAGCGGGGGGAAATGAGCAGTTCTTC.